This TCR beta chain is drawn from a study of blood T cell repertoires in COVID-19. On the study more broadly: Sources were T cells, B-cell-depleted T cells, or PBMCs; the material itself was cDNA or gDNA.

This clone occurred once. In the source study's methods: Amplified reference gene primers provided the basis for estimating nucleated cell counts. Sequencing was performed with immunoSEQ multiplex PCR; in TCRdb, only in-frame clones are kept and a portion is missing. V and J calls and clone size are copied from that table; D and trimming were computed from the DNA. The sample yields some 140,000 clones, 77% seen once. This TCR came from a man of 80 years or more with acute or convalescent COVID-19. The sample consisted of peripheral blood.

CDR3 protein: CASSVGTGAGYTF. The DNA for the CDR3 is TGTGCCAGCAGCGTAGGGACAGGGGCTGGCTACACCTTC. The chain couples TRBV28 to TRBJ1-2; 10 nucleotides line up with TRBD1. With V trimmed by 6 bases and J by 7 bases, 5 bases remained unmatched. The CDR3 runs to 13 residues. Germline CDR1 reads MDHEN; CDR2 reads SYDVKM.